This TCR beta chain was sequenced during a study of T cells in localized non-small cell lung cancer. Findings of the study overall: Elevated blood T cell density was associated with longer overall survival. Median approximately 58 top-100 tumor clones were shared with paired adjacent lung. Sequencing was restricted to one tumor region; therefore, heterogeneity remains possible. Uninvolved adjacent lung showed higher T cell clonality than tumor.

Libraries were prepared by immunoSEQ multiplex PCR; TCRdb keeps only in-frame clonotypes and omits some of them. The sample carries 15,000 to 17,000 clones, 87% recorded once. Regarding this clone: Its antigen is not identified.

Germline lookup yields CDR1 MNHNS and CDR2 SASEGT. The CDR3 is 14 residues long. Trimming shortened V by 6 bases and J by 2 bases, and 13 bases separated the two germline ends. Here the sequenced sample was peripheral blood mononuclear cells, taken before any cancer treatment. The genes are TRBV6-1 and TRBJ1-2, with TRBD1 as a possible D gene (5 bases). This receptor was identified in a male donor at least 60 years old with stage II lung adenocarcinoma. The CDR3, as DNA: TGTGCCAGCAGCCGGGGGGGGGTAAACTATGGCTACACCTTC. This translates into CASSRGGVNYGYTF.